The 14 T cell receptor beta chains listed next were all sequenced from one sample in a study of blood T cell repertoires in COVID-19. Assay used: immunoSEQ multiplex PCR; TCRdb lists only in-frame clones, some missing. The sample holds 450,000 to 600,000 clones, about nine tenths seen once. Sequencing was performed on PBMCs or T cells enriched from blood (not recorded which). The origin of the receptors is a woman under 30 who had recovered from COVID-19.

J is TRBJ1-1 and V is TRBV29-1; no firm D call. Per germline, CDR1 SQVTM and CDR2 ANQGSEA. This CDR3 is 14 amino acids long. V lost 7 bases, J lost 1 base, and 16 bases lay in between. The CDR3 bases are TGCAGCGGCACGCCGGGGTTGGGGAACACTGAAGCTTTCTTT. It yields the protein CSGTPGLGNTEAFF. Variable domain in full (rest from reference TRBV29-1 and TRBJ1-1): SAVISQKPSRDICQRGTSLTIQCQVDSQVTMMFWYRQQPGQSLTLIATANQGSEATYESGFVIDKFPISRPNLTFSTLTVSNMSPEDSSIYLCSGTPGLGNTEAFFGQGTRLTVV.

This clone occurred a few times. The CDR3 coding sequence is TGCGCCAGCAGCTGGGGACAGGGGGCAGTTTACGGTGACGAGCAGTACTTC. It is translated as CASSWGQGAVYGDEQYF. V and J are TRBV5-1 and TRBJ2-7, with TRBD1 matching over 12 bases. The ends lost 3 bases at V and 5 bases at J; junction bases unmatched: 12. The CDR3 is 17 amino acids. The germline gives CDR1 SGHRS, CDR2 YFSETQ.

The chain employs TRBV30 and TRBJ1-2; 9 bases are a match to TRBD1. Unmatched junction bases numbered 8, after V lost 1 base and J lost 8 bases. Germline V CDR1 and CDR2: GTSNPN, SVGIG (reference sequence). The CDR3 runs 14 residues. The CDR3 reads CAWSADRGMEGYTF. The CDR3 nucleotides are TGTGCCTGGAGTGCGGACAGGGGAATGGAAGGCTACACCTTC.

This chain connects TRBV19 to TRBJ2-4; D unresolved. Germline V lookup: CDR1 LNHDA, CDR2 SQIVND (reference sequence). V was pared by 4 bases and J by 4 bases, with 5 bases between. The CDR3 loop spans 12 amino acids. CDR3 residues: CASSNLKNIQYF. The CDR3 nucleotides read TGTGCCAGTAGTAATTTAAAAAACATTCAGTACTTC.

The chain links TRBV19 to TRBJ1-1; D is undetermined. The CDR3 spans 14 residues. Per the germline V gene, CDR1 is LNHDA and CDR2 is SQIVND (reference sequence). Deletions cut 2 bases from V and 5 bases from J, with 12 bases between. CDR3 in amino acids: CASSITRRETEAFF. In nucleotides, the CDR3 is TGTGCCAGTAGTATAACCAGGCGGGAGACTGAAGCTTTCTTT.

This clone has a single count. This sequence joins TRBV2 and TRBJ2-3; the match to TRBD2 covers 7 bases. CDR3 size: 14 residues. CDR1 is SNHLY and CDR2 is FYNNEI in the germline V gene. Trimming removed 7 bases from V and 2 bases from J; junction bases left unmatched: 6. CDR3 nucleotides: TGTGCCAGCAAAGCGGGGACCAACACAGATACGCAGTATTTT. Amino acid sequence: CASKAGTNTDTQYF. The complete variable domain, with remaining parts taken from reference TRBV2 and TRBJ2-3, reads EPEVTQTPSHQVTQMGQEVILRCVPISNHLYFYWYRQILGQKVEFLVSFYNNEISEKSEIFDDQFSVERPDGSNFTLKIRSTKLEDSAMYFCASKAGTNTDTQYFGPGTRLTVL.

The chain has TRBV5-1 and TRBJ2-3; D may be TRBD1 (5 bases). Between the trimmed V and J ends, which lost 6 bases and 2 bases, there was a span of 10 bases. This CDR3 has 13 residues. Germline CDR1 and CDR2: SGHRS and YFSETQ. The CDR3 DNA reads as TGCGCCAGCACCGGACAAATCACAGATACGCAGTATTTT. This codes for CASTGQITDTQYF.

The chain couples TRBV7-9 to TRBJ1-1; 7 bases match TRBD1. Germline loops: CDR1 SEHNR, CDR2 FQNEAQ (reference sequence). The trim removed 5 bases at V and 11 bases at J, leaving 11 bases unmatched. The CDR3 length is 13 residues. Here the CDR3 reads CASSPPGQKGAFF. The CDR3 nucleotides are TGTGCCAGCAGCCCACCGGGACAGAAGGGGGCTTTCTTT.

This clone has only one observation. This sequence joins TRBV2 and TRBJ2-3, with D perhaps TRBD2 (5 bases). Germline values: CDR1 SNHLY, CDR2 FYNNEI. This CDR3 comprises 14 residues. Between the trimmed V and J ends, which lost 7 bases and 2 bases, there was a span of 13 bases. In DNA form, the CDR3 reads TGTGCCAGCACCAGTCGGGGATCCACAGATACGCAGTATTTT. Translated: CASTSRGSTDTQYF.

This clone was recorded once. The rearrangement uses TRBV29-1 and TRBJ1-1; a possible D gene is TRBD1 (5 bases). Germline CDR1 SQVTM, CDR2 ANQGSEA. The CDR3 has 16 residues. V lost 4 bases, J lost 1 base, and 19 bases lay in between. CDR3 coding DNA: TGCAGCGTTGCGGCAGGGCAGCCTAGGGGGAACACTGAAGCTTTCTTT. This gives the protein CSVAAGQPRGNTEAFF.

The chain carries TRBV6-1 and TRBJ1-5; D is unresolved. V gave up 1 base and J gave up 12 bases, with 7 bases separating them. The CDR3 is made up of 11 amino acids. In germline, CDR1 is MNHNS, CDR2 SASEGT. As DNA, the CDR3 is TGTGCCAGCAGTGAAGTAGATGGCCAGCATTTT. This sequence encodes CASSEVDGQHF.

Turning to this clone: Within the sample, other DNA sequences also encode this same CDR3. The chain couples TRBV12-3 or TRBV12-4 to TRBJ1-1, with no clear D. V lost 3 bases, J lost 1 base, and 6 bases lay in between. The length of the CDR3 is 13 residues. Here the CDR3 reads CASSLTPNTEAFF. CDR3 nucleotide sequence: TGTGCCAGCAGTTTGACACCGAACACTGAAGCTTTCTTT.

Notes on this clone: The sample carries other DNA sequences with the same CDR3. V gene TRBV5-1 combines with J gene TRBJ1-4, with D maybe TRBD1 (5 bases). Per germline, CDR1 SGHRS and CDR2 YFSETQ. Deletions cut 0 bases from V and 8 bases from J, with 11 bases between. The CDR3 sequence is 14 residues long. CDR3 in DNA: TGCGCCAGCAGCTTGGAGGCAGGGCGGGAAAAACTGTTTTTT. Residues: CASSLEAGREKLFF.

The chain has TRBV19 and TRBJ1-4, with 7 nucleotides matching TRBD1. The V gene end was trimmed by 7 bases and the J gene end by 5 bases; junction bases not matched to a gene: 7. The CDR3 has 14 residues. CDR1 and CDR2 from the germline V gene are LNHDA and SQIVND (reference sequence). CDR3 sequence: CASIAGQRNEKLFF. The DNA for the CDR3 is TGTGCCAGTATAGCGGGACAGAGAAATGAAAAACTGTTTTTT. The full variable domain, with the rest looked up from reference TRBV19 and TRBJ1-4, is DGGITQSPKYLFRKEGQNVTLSCEQNLNHDAMYWYRQDPGQGLRLIYYSQIVNDFQKGDIAEGYSVSREKKESFPLTVTSAQKNPTAFYLCASIAGQRNEKLFFGSGTQLSVL.